The 9 T cell receptor beta chains listed next were all sequenced from one sample in a study of identical twins (dated by TCRdb to the mid-2010s). Libraries were built with 5' RACE. Reads for this sample came from an Illumina HiSeq 2000. TCRdb reworked the public reads: Q25 trimming with fastp, MiXCR clone assembly, productive beta chains retained. CDR3 protein sequences are deduplicated, and each keeps its most common genes and DNA. The sample table records hundreds of thousands of distinct CDR3 sequences; roughly 26% of these occur just once. Of the sample, about 2.9% falls within the top ten clones. These data are also associated with another study on T cells expressing NK-cell markers.

The specimen sequenced was CD4+ T cells sorted from blood. The receptors stem from a woman under 30 in good health.

The chain joins TRBV6-1 to TRBJ2-6; D is ambiguous. The CDR3 runs 15 residues. Germline lookup yields CDR1 MNHNS and CDR2 SASEGT. V was shortened by 6 bases and J by 4 bases, with 13 bases between the two germline ends. CDR3 sequence reads: CASSQGSPGANVLTF. CDR3 sequence (DNA): TGTGCCAGCAGCCAAGGGTCGCCCGGGGCCAACGTCCTGACTTTC.

The chain carries TRBV4-1 and TRBJ2-1; D is uncertain. V was cut by 2 bases and J by 6 bases, with 8 bases left in between. From germline, CDR1 is MGHRA and CDR2 YSYEKL. The CDR3 is made up of 13 amino acids. CDR3 residues: CASSQPWLNEQFF. CDR3 nucleotides: TGCGCCAGCAGCCAACCATGGCTCAATGAGCAGTTCTTC.

The chain links TRBV7-2 to TRBJ2-7; 7 bases are shared with TRBD2. CDR3 length: 16 amino acids. V trimming: 2 bases; J trimming: 1 base; junction bases outside the gene matches: 8. Germline assignment: CDR1 SGHTA and CDR2 FQGNSA. The CDR3 DNA reads as TGTGCCAGCAGCTTACCGGGAGGAGCCCCGTCCTACGAGCAGTACTTC. As protein: CASSLPGGAPSYEQYF.

The chain employs TRBV9 and TRBJ1-2; the D gene is possibly TRBD1 (5 bases). Germline V lookup: CDR1 SGDLS, CDR2 YYNGEE. V lost 0 bases and J lost 4, with 13 bases in between. This CDR3 has 15 residues. CDR3 in DNA: TGTGCCAGCAGCGTAGCCCCCGAGGGGTTCTATGGCTACACCTTC. Amino acids: CASSVAPEGFYGYTF.

This sequence joins TRBV12-3 or TRBV12-4 and TRBJ2-5; a weak D match, TRBD1 (6 bases). V shed 6 bases and J shed 5 bases, with 10 bases lying between them. The CDR3 extends over 12 amino acids. CDR3 in amino acids: CASRARGETQYF. In DNA, the CDR3 is TGTGCCAGCAGAGCTAGGGGGGAGACCCAGTACTTC.

This clonotype was counted between two and nine times. The chain has TRBV20-1 and TRBJ1-2; D perhaps matches TRBD1 (5 bases). The CDR3 runs to 14 residues. Germline lookup yields CDR1 DFQATT and CDR2 SNEGSKA (reference sequence). Trimming removed 2 bases from V and 8 bases from J, with 18 bases in between. The CDR3 here is CSARIGGSFQGYTF. CDR3 DNA sequence: TGCAGTGCTAGAATCGGGGGATCGTTCCAGGGCTACACCTTC.

This clonotype was observed many times. The chain uses TRBV12-3 or TRBV12-4 and TRBJ1-2, with unresolved D. This CDR3 is 15 amino acids long. The V end lost 3 bases, the J end lost 5 bases, and 16 bases lay between the germline ends. Written as DNA, the CDR3 is TGTGCCAGCAGTTTCGGGGAGGCGACGTTTTATGGCTACACCTTC. Residues: CASSFGEATFYGYTF.

This chain links TRBV20-1 with TRBJ2-7; 7 bases are shared with TRBD2. The length of the CDR3 is 13 residues. V was pared by 1 base and J by 3 bases, with 3 bases of the junction left unmatched. The germline gives CDR1 DFQATT, CDR2 SNEGSKA (reference sequence). The CDR3 is CSARGERDYEQYF. CDR3 in DNA: TGCAGTGCTAGAGGAGAGCGGGACTACGAGCAGTACTTC.

V gene TRBV12-3 or TRBV12-4 combines with J gene TRBJ2-7; D tentatively reads TRBD1 or TRBD2 (5 bases each). The CDR3 is made up of 14 amino acids. V was cut by 6 bases and J by 5 bases, with 17 bases left in between. In DNA form, the CDR3 reads TGTGCCAGCAGCTCCCTCGGGGCTAACAACGAGCAGTACTTC. Protein sequence: CASSSLGANNEQYF.